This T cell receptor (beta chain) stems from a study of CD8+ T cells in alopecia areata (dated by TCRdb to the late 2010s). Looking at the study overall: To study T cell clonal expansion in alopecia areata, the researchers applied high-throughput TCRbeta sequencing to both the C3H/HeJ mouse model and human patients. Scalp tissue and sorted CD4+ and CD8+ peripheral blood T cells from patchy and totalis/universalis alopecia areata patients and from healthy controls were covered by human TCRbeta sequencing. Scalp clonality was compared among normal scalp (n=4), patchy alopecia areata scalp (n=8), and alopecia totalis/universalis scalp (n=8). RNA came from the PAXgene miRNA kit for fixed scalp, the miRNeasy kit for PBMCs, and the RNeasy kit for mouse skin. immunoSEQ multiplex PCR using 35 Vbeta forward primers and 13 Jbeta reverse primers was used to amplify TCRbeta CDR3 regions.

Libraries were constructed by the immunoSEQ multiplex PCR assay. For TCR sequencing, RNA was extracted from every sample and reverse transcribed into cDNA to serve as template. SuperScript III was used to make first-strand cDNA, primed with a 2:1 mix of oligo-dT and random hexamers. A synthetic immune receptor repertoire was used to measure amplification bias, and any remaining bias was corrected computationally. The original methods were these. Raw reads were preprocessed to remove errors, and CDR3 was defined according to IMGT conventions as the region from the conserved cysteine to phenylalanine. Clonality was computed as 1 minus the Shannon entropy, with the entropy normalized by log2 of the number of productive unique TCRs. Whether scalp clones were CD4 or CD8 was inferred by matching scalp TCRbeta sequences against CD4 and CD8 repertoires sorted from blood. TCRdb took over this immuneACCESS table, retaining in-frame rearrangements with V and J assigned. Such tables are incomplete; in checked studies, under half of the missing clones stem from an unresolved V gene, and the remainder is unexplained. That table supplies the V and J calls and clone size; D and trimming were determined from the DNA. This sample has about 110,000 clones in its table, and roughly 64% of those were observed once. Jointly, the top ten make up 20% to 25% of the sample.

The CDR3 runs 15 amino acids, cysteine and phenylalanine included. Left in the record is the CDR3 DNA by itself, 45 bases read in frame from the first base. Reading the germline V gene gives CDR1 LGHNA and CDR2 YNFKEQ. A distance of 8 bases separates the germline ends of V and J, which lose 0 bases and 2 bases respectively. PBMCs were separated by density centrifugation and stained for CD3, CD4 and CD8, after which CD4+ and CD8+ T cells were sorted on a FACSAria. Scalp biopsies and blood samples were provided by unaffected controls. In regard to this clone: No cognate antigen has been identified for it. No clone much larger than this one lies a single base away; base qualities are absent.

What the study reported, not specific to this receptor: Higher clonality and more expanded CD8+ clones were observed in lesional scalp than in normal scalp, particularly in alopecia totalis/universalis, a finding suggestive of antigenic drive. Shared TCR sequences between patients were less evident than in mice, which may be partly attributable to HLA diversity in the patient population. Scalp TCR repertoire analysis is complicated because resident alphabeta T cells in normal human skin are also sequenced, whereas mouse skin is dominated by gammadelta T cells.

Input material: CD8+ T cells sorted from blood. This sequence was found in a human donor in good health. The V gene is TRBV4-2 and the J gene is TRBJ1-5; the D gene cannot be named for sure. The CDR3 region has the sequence CASSQDLWGNQPQHF. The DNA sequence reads TGTGCCAGCAGCCAAGATCTCTGGGGCAATCAGCCCCAGCATTTT.